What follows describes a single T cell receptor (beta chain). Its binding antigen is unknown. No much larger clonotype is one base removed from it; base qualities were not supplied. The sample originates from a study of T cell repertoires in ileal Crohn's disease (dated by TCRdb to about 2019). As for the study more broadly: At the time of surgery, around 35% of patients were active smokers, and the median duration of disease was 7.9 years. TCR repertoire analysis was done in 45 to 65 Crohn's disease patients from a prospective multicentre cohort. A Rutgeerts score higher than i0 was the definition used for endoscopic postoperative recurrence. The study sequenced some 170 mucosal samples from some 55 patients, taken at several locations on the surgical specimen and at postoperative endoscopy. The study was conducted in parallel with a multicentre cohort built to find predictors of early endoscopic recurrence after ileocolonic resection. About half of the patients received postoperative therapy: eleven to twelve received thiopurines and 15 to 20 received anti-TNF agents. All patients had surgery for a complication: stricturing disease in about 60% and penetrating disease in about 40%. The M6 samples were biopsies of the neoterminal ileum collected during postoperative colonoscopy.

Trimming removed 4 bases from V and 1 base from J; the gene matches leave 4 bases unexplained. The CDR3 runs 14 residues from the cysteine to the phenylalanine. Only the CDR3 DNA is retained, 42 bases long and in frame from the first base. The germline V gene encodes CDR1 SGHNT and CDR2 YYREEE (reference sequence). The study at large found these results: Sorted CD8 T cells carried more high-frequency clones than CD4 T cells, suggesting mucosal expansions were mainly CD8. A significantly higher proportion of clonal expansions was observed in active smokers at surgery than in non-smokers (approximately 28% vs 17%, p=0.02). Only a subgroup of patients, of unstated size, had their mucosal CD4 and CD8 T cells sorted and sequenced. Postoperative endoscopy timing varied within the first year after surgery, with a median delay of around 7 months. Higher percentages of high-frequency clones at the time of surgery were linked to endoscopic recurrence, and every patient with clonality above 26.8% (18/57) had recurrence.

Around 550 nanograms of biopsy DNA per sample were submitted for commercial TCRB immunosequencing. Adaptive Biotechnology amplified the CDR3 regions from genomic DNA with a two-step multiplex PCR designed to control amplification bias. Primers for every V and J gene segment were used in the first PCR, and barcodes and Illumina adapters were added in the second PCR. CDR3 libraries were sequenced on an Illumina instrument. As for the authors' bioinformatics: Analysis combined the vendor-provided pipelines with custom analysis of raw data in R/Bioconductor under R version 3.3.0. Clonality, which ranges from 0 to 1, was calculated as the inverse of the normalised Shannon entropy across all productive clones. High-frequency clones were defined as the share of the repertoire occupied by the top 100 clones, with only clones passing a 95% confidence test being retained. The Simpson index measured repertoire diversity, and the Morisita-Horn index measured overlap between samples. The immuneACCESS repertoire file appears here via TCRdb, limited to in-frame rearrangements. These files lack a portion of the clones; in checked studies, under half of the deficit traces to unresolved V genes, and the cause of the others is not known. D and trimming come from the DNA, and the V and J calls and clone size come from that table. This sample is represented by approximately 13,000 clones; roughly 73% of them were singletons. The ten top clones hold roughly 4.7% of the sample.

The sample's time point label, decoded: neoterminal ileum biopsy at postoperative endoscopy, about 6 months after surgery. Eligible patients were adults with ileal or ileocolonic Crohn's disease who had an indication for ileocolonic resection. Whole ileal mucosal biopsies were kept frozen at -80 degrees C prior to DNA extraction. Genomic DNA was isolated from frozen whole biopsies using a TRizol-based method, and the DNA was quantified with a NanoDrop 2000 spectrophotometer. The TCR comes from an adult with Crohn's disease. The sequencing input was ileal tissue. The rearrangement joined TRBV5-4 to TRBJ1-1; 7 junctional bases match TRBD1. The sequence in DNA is TGTGCCAGCAGCGGAGGGGGCCCGAACACTGAAGCTTTCTTT. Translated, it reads CASSGGGPNTEAFF.